The 7 T cell receptor beta chains given below trace back to one sample, sequenced in a study of T cell responses to AZD1222 COVID-19 vaccine. Assay used: immunoSEQ multiplex PCR; TCRdb lists only in-frame clones, some missing. The sample contains 98,000 or so clones, roughly 90% of which appear only once. Sample: peripheral blood, taken on day 0 of AZD1222 vaccination. The source is an adult in good health.

This rearrangement joins TRBV7-4 to TRBJ1-5; the match to TRBD1 covers 9 bases. CDR1 is SGHVT, CDR2 SQSDAQ, per germline. V trimming: 5 bases; J trimming: 3 bases; junction bases outside the gene matches: 5. The CDR3 spans 15 residues. The CDR3 sequence: CASSKLQGANQPQHF. CDR3 coding DNA: TGTGCCAGCAGCAAGCTACAGGGGGCCAATCAGCCCCAGCATTTT.

The chain couples TRBV5-6 to TRBJ2-2; weak D call: TRBD2 (6 bases). The CDR3 sequence is 15 residues long. The germline V and J ends were trimmed by 4 bases and 5 bases, with 15 bases remaining between them. Germline V gene lookup returns CDR1 SGHDT and CDR2 YYEEEE. CDR3 bases: TGTGCCAGCAGCATGCTGGGGGGAATGACCGGGGAGCTGTTTTTT. Amino acid sequence: CASSMLGGMTGELFF.

CDR3 loop: CASGRGGTMDEQFF. The CDR3 DNA reads TGTGCTAGTGGGCGGGGGGGTACTATGGATGAGCAGTTCTTC. The rearrangement links TRBV12-5 to TRBJ2-1, with TRBD2 matching over 9 bases. Germline lookup yields CDR1 LGHNT and CDR2 FRNRAP. The CDR3 is 14 amino acids. V was clipped by 6 bases and J by 8 bases; unmatched bases: 8.

The chain uses TRBV6-5 and TRBJ2-1, with D unresolved. Germline assignment: CDR1 MNHEY and CDR2 SVGAGI. The CDR3 spans 11 residues. V was pared by 9 bases and J by 3 bases, with 6 bases between. The CDR3 coding sequence is TGTGCCAGTGGGCTCTACAATGAGCAGTTCTTC. It specifies CASGLYNEQFF.

This clone has only one observation. The rearrangement uses TRBV2 and TRBJ1-5; a possible D gene is TRBD1 (5 bases). This CDR3 is built from 14 residues. The germline V gene has CDR1 SNHLY and CDR2 FYNNEI. The V end was cut by 7 bases, the J end by 3 bases, with 13 bases between. CDR3 residues: CASNTGLLNQPQHF. For the CDR3, the DNA is TGTGCCAGCAATACAGGCCTACTCAATCAGCCCCAGCATTTT.

This chain uses TRBV11-2 with TRBJ1-2, with D unclear. The CDR3 is 13 amino acids. Trimming took off 2 bases at V and 8 bases at J, with 12 bases between the two ends. Germline loops: CDR1 SGHAT, CDR2 FQNNGV. The CDR3 here is CASSLSSNKGYTF. The CDR3, as DNA: TGTGCCAGCAGCTTATCCTCCAATAAGGGCTACACCTTC.

The rearrangement joins TRBV7-3 to TRBJ2-3, with unresolved D. Trimming shortened V by 4 bases and J by 0 bases, and 8 bases separated the two germline ends. The germline CDR1 and CDR2 sequences are SGHTA and FQGTGA. There are 14 residues in the CDR3. CDR3 protein: CASSYSASTDTQYF. CDR3 sequence (DNA): TGTGCCAGCAGCTACTCGGCTAGCACAGATACGCAGTATTTT.